Listed here is a single T cell receptor (beta chain). The antigen remains unidentified. The data belong to a study of shared clonotypes between healthy human individuals. The germline V and J ends were trimmed by 7 bases and 1 base, with 13 bases remaining between them. Germline values: CDR1 MNHEY, CDR2 SMNVEV (reference sequence). The CDR3 has 14 residues. Overall study findings and caveats: Shared clonotypes: approximately 5.3% naive CD4, roughly 3.8% naive CD8, under 2.5% memory CD4, around 0.4% memory CD8.

Repertoires were generated with immunoSEQ multiplex PCR, while TCRdb's copy carries only in-frame clones and drops some. Among some 2.1 million clones listed, roughly 96% were seen once. The TCR was taken from a man aged 18 to 29 in good health. This chain uses TRBV27 with TRBJ1-1, with a tentative D call TRBD1 (5 bases). Sequenced material: naive CD4+ T cells sorted from blood. Subset here: CD45RA+ positively selected. CDR3 sequence: CASIQGGQNTEAFF. The CDR3 DNA follows: TGTGCCAGCATTCAGGGAGGACAGAACACTGAAGCTTTCTTT.